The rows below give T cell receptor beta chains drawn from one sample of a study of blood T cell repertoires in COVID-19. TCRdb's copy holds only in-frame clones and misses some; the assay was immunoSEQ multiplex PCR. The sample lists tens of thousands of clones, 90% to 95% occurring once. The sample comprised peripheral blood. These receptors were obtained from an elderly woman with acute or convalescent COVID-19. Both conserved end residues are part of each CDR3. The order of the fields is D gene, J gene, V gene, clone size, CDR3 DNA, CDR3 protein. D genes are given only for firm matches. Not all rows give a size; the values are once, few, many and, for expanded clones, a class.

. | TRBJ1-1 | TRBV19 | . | TGTGCCAGTAGTATAGCTTTCTGGGCAGCCAGCCTTAAATCGAACACTGAAGCTTTCTTT | CASSIAFWAASLKSNTEAFF
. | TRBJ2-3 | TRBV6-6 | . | TGTGCCAGCAGTTACTCTGGGGAGAAAGGAGATACGCAGTATTTT | CASSYSGEKGDTQYF
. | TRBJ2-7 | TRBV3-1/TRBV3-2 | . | TGTGCCAGCAGCCAACCCGGGGGCGAGCAGTACTTC | CASSQPGGEQYF
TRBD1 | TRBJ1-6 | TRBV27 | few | TGTGCCAGCAATGTCCCGGGACAGGGTTCACCCCTCCACTTT | CASNVPGQGSPLHF
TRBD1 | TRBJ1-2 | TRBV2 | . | TGTGCCAGCAGGGGGACAGTGGGGGCGGATGGCTACACCTTC | CASRGTVGADGYTF
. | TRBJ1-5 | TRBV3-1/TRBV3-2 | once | TGTGCCAGCAGCCAAGAGCCAGGGGACACTCAGCCCCAGCATTTT | CASSQEPGDTQPQHF
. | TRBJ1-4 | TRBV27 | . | TGTGCCAGCAGTTCTCCGGGACTCGGGGAAAAACTGTTTTTT | CASSSPGLGEKLFF
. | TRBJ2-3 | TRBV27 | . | TGTGCCAGCAGTTCCCCCTTGGGGACATACACAGATACGCAGTATTTT | CASSSPLGTYTDTQYF
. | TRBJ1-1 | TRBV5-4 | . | TGTGCCAGCAGCTTGGGGGGGCGCAGGGCTGAAGCTTTCTTT | CASSLGGRRAEAFF
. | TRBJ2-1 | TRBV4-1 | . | TGCGCCAGCAGCCAAGTGGGCGCCTCCTACAATGAGCAGTTCTTC | CASSQVGASYNEQFF
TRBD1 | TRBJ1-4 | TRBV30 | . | TGTGCCTGGAGTGTACCCCAGGGGGACGGTGAAAAACTGTTTTTT | CAWSVPQGDGEKLFF
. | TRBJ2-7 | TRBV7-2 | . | TGTGCCAGCAGCGCGCGGTACTCCTACGAGCAGTACTTC | CASSARYSYEQYF
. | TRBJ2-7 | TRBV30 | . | TGTGCCTGGAGTTTACTAGCAGGGCCTCCTGAGGGCGAGCAGTACTTC | CAWSLLAGPPEGEQYF
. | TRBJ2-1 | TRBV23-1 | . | TGCGCCAGCAGTCTTAACTTTCAGCGGAGGAAGCCATACAATGAGCAGTTCTTC | CASSLNFQRRKPYNEQFF
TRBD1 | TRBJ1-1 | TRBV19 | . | TGTGCCAGTAGCGGGACAGGGCGGACTGAAGCTTTCTTT | CASSGTGRTEAFF
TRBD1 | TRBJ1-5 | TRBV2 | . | TGTGCCAGCAGTCCCCAGGGGGTTGGCAATCAGCCCCAGCATTTT | CASSPQGVGNQPQHF
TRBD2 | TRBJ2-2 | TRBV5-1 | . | TGCGCCAGCAGCCCGGGGGGGAACACCGGGGAGCTGTTTTTT | CASSPGGNTGELFF
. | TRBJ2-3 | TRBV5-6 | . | TGTGCCAGCAGCTTTTACGGAGGCACAGATACGCAGTATTTT | CASSFYGGTDTQYF
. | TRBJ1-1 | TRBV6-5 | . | TGTGCCAGCAGGGCCGGGAGGGGGAACACTGAAGCTTTCTTT | CASRAGRGNTEAFF
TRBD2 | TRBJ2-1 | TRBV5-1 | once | TGCGCCAGCAGCTTAGGGGCTAGCGGGTTGGATGAGCAGTTCTTC | CASSLGASGLDEQFF
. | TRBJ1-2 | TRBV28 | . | TGTGCCAGCCGAATTGACAGGAACTATGGCTACACCTTC | CASRIDRNYGYTF
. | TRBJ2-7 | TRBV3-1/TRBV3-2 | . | TGTGCCAGCAGCCAAGAGGGCGGGGCCGGGGTTTACGAGCAGTACTTC | CASSQEGGAGVYEQYF
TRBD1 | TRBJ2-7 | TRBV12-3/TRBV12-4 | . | TGTGCCAGCAGGCTAGGGGGCCATTACGAGCAGTACTTC | CASRLGGHYEQYF
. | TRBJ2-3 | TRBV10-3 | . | TGTGCCATCAGGATGCAGGGGAACACAGATACGCAGTATTTT | CAIRMQGNTDTQYF
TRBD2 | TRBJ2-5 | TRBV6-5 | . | TGTGCCAGCAGCCCCCGCGGGAGGGGGGAGTACTTC | CASSPRGRGEYF
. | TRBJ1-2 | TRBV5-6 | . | TGTGCCAGCAGCCCAGGGGCCTATGGCTACACCTTC | CASSPGAYGYTF
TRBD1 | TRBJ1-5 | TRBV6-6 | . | TGTGCCAGCAGTGAGACAGGGGCACACCAGCCCCAGCATTTT | CASSETGAHQPQHF
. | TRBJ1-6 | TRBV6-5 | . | TGTGCCAGCAGTTACAGGGGTGACAAGAATTCACCCCTCCACTTT | CASSYRGDKNSPLHF
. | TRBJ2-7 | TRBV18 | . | TGTGCCAGCTCTGGGAATCACGGGAACTACGAGCAGTACTTC | CASSGNHGNYEQYF
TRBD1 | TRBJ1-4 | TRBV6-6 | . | TGTGCCAGCAAACCCGGGACAGCTAATGAAAAACTGTTTTTT | CASKPGTANEKLFF
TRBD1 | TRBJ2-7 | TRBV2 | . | TGTGCCAGCGGACAGGGGAGCTCCTACGAGCAGTACTTC | CASGQGSSYEQYF
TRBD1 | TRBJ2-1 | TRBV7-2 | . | TGTGCCAGCAGCCCCCGGACAGGGTATAGTGAGCAGTTCTTC | CASSPRTGYSEQFF
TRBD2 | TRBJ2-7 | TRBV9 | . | TGTGCCAGCAGCCCCCGGACTAGCGGGAGTGGGCAGTACTTC | CASSPRTSGSGQYF
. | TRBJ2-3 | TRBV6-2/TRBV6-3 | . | TGTGCCAGCAGTTACTCTCTCGCGAACACAGATACGCAGTATTTT | CASSYSLANTDTQYF
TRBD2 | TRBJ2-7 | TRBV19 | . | TGTGCCAGCGGAGGGACTAGCGGACCCTACGAGCAGTACTTC | CASGGTSGPYEQYF
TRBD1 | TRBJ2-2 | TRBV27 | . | TGTGCCAGCAGCCCGGGGACAGGAGGGATCACCGGGGAGCTGTTTTTT | CASSPGTGGITGELFF
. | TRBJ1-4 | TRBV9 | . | TGTGCCAGCAGCCCTCCGGTAAGTAATGAAAAACTGTTTTTT | CASSPPVSNEKLFF
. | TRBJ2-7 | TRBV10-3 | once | TGTGCCATCAGGACGGCACAGGGAACCGAGCAGTACTTC | CAIRTAQGTEQYF
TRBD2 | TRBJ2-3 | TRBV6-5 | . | TGTGCCAGCAGTTATCAGCGGGGTTACACAGATACGCAGTATTTT | CASSYQRGYTDTQYF
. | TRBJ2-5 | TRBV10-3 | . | TGTGCCATCAGTGGTACGGGGTCCCAAGAGACCCAGTACTTC | CAISGTGSQETQYF
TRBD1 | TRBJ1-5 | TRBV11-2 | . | TGTGCCAGCAGCTTGGGTGGGACAGGCTCGGATAGTAGCAATCAGCCCCAGCATTTT | CASSLGGTGSDSSNQPQHF
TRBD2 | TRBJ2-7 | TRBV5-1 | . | TGCGCCAGCAGCGGGACTAGCGGGAGGGCCCACGAGCAGTACTTC | CASSGTSGRAHEQYF
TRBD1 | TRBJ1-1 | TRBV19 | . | TGTGCCAGTACCGACGCCGGGACAGGGGGGCGTGCTTTCTTT | CASTDAGTGGRAFF
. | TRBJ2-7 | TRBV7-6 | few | TGTGCCAGCAGCCCCGAGGCGGATTACGAGCAGTACTTC | CASSPEADYEQYF
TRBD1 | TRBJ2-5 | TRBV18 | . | TGTGCCAGCTCCCTACAGGGGTTCCAAGAGACCCAGTACTTC | CASSLQGFQETQYF
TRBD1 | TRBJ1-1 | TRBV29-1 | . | TGCAGCGTGAGGGACAGCTCCATGAACACTGAAGCTTTCTTT | CSVRDSSMNTEAFF
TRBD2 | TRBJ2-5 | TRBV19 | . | TGTGCCAGTAGGACTAGCGGGGAAGAGACCCAGTACTTC | CASRTSGEETQYF
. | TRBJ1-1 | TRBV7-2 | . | TGTGCCAGCAGCTTAGCCCAGACTAACACTGAAGCTTTCTTT | CASSLAQTNTEAFF
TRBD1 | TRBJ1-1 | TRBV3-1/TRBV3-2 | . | TGTGCCAGCAGCCAAGAGGACAGGGTCACTGAAGCTTTCTTT | CASSQEDRVTEAFF
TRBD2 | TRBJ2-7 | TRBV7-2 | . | TGTGCCAGCAGCTTAGATCTAGCGGGAACCTACGAGCAGTACTTC | CASSLDLAGTYEQYF
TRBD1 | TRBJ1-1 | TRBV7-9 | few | TGTGCCAGCAGCTTAGCAGCCGGACAGGGGGCTGAAGCTTTCTTT | CASSLAAGQGAEAFF
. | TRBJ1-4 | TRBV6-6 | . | TGTGCCAGCAGTTACTCGAACGGGGCGGGGGGTGAAAAACTGTTTTTT | CASSYSNGAGGEKLFF
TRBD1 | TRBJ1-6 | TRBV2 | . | TGTGCCAGCAGTGAGAGGGACAGACTCTATAATTCACCCCTCCACTTT | CASSERDRLYNSPLHF